This TCR beta chain was sequenced in a study of cytomegalovirus exposure and HLA in healthy donors. Libraries were prepared by immunoSEQ multiplex PCR; TCRdb keeps only in-frame clonotypes and omits some of them. Of tens of thousands of clones listed, over 85% are singletons. Looked up from germline, CDR1 is SGHTA and CDR2 is FQGNSA. Trimming stripped 1 base from V and 1 base from J, with 17 bases between. The CDR3 sequence is 18 residues long. The clonotype originates from a woman aged 25 to 45 in good health and CMV-seropositive. The V call is TRBV7-2, the J call TRBJ2-1; D possibly corresponds to TRBD1 (6 bases). Source material: PBMCs. This CDR3 is CASSLELLRGRSYNEQFF. The DNA of the CDR3 is TGTGCCAGCAGCTTAGAACTGCTCAGGGGTAGGTCCTACAATGAGCAGTTCTTC.